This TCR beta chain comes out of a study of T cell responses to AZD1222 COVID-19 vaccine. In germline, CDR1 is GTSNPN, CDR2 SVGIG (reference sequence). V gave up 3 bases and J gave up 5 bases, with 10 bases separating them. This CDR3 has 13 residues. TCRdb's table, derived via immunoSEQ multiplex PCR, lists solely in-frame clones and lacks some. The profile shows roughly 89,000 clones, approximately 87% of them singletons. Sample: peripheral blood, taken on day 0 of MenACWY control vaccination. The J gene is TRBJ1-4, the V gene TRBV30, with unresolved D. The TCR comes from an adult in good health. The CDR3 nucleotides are TGTGCCTGGAGCCCAAGTACGAATGAAAAACTGTTTTTT. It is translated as CAWSPSTNEKLFF.